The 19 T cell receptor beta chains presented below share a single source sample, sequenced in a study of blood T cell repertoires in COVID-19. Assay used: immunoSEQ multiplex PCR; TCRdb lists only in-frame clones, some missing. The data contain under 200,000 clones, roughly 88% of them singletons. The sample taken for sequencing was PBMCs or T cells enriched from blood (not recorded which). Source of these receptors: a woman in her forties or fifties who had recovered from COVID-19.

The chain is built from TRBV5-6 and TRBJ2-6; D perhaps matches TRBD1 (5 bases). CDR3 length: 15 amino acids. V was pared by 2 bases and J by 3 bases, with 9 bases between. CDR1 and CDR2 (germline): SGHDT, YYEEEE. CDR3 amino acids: CASSFPGRGANVLTF. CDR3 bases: TGTGCCAGCAGCTTTCCAGGGCGTGGGGCCAACGTCCTGACTTTC.

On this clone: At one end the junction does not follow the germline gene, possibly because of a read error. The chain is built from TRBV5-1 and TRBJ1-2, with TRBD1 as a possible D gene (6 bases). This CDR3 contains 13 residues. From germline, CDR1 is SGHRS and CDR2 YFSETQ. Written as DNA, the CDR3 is TGCGTCAGCAGCCCTACAGGGAACTATGGCTACACCTTC. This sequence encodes CVSSPTGNYGYTF.

CDR3 sequence reads: CASSLSGQGAPGTEAFF. CDR3 sequence (DNA): TGTGCCAGCAGCCTCTCGGGACAGGGGGCGCCCGGGACTGAAGCTTTCTTT. The chain has TRBV5-5 and TRBJ1-1; 12 bases fit TRBD1. The CDR3 covers 17 residues. V shed 4 bases and J 5 bases; nucleotides not matched to a gene: 12. Per germline, CDR1 SGHKS and CDR2 YYEKEE (reference sequence).

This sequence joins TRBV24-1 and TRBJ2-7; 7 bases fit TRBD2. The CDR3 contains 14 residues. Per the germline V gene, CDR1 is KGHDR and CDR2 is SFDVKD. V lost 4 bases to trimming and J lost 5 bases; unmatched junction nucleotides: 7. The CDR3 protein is CATSDRGLFDEQYF. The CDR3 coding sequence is TGTGCCACCAGTGACCGGGGACTATTCGACGAGCAGTACTTC.

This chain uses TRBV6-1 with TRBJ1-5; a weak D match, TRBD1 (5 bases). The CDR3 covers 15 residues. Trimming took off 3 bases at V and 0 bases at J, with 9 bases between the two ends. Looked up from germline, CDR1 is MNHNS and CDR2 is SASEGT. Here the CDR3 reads CASSDWGGSNQPQHF. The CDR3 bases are TGTGCCAGCAGTGATTGGGGGGGTAGCAATCAGCCCCAGCATTTT.

The CDR3 DNA is TGCAGTGCTAGTACCGGCGGGGGTCGAGAGCAGTACTTC. Protein sequence: CSASTGGGREQYF. The V and J genes are TRBV20-1 and TRBJ2-7; 7 bases match TRBD2. V lost 3 bases and J lost 7; bases outside the gene matches: 9. Germline lookup yields CDR1 DFQATT and CDR2 SNEGSKA (reference sequence). This CDR3 has 13 amino acids.

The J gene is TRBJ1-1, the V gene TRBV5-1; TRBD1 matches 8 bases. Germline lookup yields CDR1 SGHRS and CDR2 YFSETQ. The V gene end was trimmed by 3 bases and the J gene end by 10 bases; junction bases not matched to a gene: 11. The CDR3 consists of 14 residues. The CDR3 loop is CASSYTGQGEGAFF. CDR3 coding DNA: TGCGCCAGCAGCTACACCGGACAGGGTGAGGGAGCTTTCTTT.

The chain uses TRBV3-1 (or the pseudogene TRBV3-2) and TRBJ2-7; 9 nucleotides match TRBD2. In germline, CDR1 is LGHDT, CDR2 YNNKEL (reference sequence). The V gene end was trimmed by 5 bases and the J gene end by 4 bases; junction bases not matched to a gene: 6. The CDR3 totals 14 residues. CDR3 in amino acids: CASSAFSGGYEQYF. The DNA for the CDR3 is TGTGCCAGCAGCGCCTTTAGCGGGGGTTACGAGCAGTACTTC.

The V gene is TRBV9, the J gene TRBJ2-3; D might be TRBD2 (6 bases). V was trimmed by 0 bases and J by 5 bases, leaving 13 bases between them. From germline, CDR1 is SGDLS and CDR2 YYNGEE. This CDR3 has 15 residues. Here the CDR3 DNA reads TGTGCCAGCAGCGTAGATGCGACAGCGGGAGATACGCAGTATTTT. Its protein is CASSVDATAGDTQYF.

The CDR3 region is CASSHPSSVDTQYF. The CDR3 DNA reads TGTGCCAGCAGTCACCCCTCCTCAGTAGATACGCAGTATTTT. This sequence joins TRBV7-9 and TRBJ2-3; the D is unclear. The CDR3 consists of 14 residues. The ends were cut back, 6 bases at V and 5 bases at J, with 15 bases in the middle. The germline CDR1 and CDR2 sequences are SEHNR and FQNEAQ (reference sequence).

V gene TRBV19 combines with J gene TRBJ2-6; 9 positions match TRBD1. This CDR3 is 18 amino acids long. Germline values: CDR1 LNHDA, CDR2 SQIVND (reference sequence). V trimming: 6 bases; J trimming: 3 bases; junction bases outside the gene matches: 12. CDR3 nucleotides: TGTGCCAGTAGAAAAGGGACAGGGAGAAGTGGTGGGGCCAACGTCCTGACTTTC. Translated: CASRKGTGRSGGANVLTF.

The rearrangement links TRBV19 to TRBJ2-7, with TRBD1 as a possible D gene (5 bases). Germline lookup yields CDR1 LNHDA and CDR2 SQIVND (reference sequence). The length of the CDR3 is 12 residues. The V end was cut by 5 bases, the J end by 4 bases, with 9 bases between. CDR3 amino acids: CASSSGIYEQYF. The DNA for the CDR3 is TGTGCCAGTAGTTCAGGGATTTACGAGCAGTACTTC. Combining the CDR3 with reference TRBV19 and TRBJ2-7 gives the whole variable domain DGGITQSPKYLFRKEGQNVTLSCEQNLNHDAMYWYRQDPGQGLRLIYYSQIVNDFQKGDIAEGYSVSREKKESFPLTVTSAQKNPTAFYLCASSSGIYEQYFGPGTRLTVT.

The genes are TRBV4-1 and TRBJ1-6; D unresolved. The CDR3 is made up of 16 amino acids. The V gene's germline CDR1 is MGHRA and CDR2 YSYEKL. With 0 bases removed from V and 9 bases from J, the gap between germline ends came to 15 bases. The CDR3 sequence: CASSQDFGNAFSPLHF. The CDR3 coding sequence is TGCGCCAGCAGCCAAGATTTCGGGAACGCTTTTTCACCCCTCCACTTT.

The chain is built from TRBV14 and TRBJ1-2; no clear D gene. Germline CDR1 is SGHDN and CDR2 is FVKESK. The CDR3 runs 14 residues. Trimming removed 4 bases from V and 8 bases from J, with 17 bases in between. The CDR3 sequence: CASSPTTASGGYTF. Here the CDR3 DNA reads TGTGCCAGCAGCCCCACAACAGCCTCCGGCGGCTACACCTTC.

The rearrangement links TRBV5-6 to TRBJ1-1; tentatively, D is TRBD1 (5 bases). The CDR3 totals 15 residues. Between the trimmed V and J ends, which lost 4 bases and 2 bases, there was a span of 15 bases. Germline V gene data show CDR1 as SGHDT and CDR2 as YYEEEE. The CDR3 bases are TGTGCCAGCAGCCCATCCAGGGAACCAAACACTGAAGCTTTCTTT. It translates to CASSPSREPNTEAFF.

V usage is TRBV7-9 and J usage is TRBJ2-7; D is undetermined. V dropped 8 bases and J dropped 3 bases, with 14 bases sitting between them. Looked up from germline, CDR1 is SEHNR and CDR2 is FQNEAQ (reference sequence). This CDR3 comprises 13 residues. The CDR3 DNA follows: TGTGCCAGCCGAGACGGAGACGTCTACGAGCAGTACTTC. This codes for CASRDGDVYEQYF.

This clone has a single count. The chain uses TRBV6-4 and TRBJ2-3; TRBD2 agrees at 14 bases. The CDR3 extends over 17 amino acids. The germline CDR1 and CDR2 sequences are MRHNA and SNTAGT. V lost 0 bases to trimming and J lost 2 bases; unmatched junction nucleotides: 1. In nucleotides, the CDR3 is TGTGCCAGCAGTGACTCGGGACTAGCGGGGGTCACAGATACGCAGTATTTT. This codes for CASSDSGLAGVTDTQYF.

CDR3 bases: TGTGCCAGTATGTCAGGGACTGTAGGCTACGAGCAGTACTTC. Its translation is CASMSGTVGYEQYF. The V call is TRBV19, the J call TRBJ2-7, with a possible D match to TRBD2 (6 bases). The CDR3 is 14 amino acids. Germline CDR1 reads LNHDA; CDR2 reads SQIVND (reference sequence). Between the trimmed V and J ends, which lost 7 bases and 3 bases, there was a span of 16 bases.

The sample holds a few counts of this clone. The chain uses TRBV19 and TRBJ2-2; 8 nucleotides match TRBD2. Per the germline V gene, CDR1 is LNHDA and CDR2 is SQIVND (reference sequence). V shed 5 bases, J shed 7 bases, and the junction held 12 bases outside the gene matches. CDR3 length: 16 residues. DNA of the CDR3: TGTGCCAGTAGTCCCCGGGAGGGTTTGGGAATCGGGGAGCTGTTTTTT. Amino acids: CASSPREGLGIGELFF.